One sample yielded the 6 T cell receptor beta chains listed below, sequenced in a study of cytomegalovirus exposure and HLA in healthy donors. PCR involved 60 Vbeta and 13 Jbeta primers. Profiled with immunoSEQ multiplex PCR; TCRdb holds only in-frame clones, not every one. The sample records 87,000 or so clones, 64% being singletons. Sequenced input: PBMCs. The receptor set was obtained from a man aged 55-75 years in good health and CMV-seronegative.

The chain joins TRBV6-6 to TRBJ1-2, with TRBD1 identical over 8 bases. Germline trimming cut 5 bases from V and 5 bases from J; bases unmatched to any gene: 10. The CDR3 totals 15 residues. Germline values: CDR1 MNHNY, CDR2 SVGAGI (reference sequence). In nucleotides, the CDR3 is TGTGCCAGCAGTCCGGCCGGGACAGGAGGTTATGGCTACACCTTC. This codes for CASSPAGTGGYGYTF.

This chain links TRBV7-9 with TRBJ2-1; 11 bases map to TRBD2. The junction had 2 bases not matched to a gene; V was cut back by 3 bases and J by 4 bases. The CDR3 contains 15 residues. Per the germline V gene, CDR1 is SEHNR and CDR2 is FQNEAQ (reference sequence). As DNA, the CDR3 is TGTGCCAGCAGCTTGACTAGCGGGGATTACAATGAGCAGTTCTTC. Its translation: CASSLTSGDYNEQFF.

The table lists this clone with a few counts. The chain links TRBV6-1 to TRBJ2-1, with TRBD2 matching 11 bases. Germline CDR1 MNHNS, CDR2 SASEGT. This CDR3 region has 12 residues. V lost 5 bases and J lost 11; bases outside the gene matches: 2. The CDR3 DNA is TGTGCCAGCAGTACGACTAGCGGGAAGCAGTTCTTC. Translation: CASSTTSGKQFF.

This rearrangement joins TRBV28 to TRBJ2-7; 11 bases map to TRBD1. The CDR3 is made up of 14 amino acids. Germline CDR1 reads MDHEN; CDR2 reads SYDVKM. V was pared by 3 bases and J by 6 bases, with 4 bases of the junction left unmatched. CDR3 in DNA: TGTGCCAGCAGTTTCTCCGGGACAGGGGGCGAGCAGTACTTC. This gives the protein CASSFSGTGGEQYF. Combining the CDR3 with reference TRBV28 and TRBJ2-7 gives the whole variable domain DVKVTQSSRYLVKRTGEKVFLECVQDMDHENMFWYRQDPGLGLRLIYFSYDVKMKEKGDIPEGYSVSREKKERFSLILESASTNQTSMYLCASSFSGTGGEQYFGPGTRLTVT.

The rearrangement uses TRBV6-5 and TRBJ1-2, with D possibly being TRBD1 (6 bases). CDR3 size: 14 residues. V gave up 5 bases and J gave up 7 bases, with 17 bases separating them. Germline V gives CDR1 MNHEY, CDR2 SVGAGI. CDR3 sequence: CASSDRGAKGGYTF. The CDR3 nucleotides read TGTGCCAGCAGTGATCGGGGGGCGAAAGGTGGCTACACCTTC.

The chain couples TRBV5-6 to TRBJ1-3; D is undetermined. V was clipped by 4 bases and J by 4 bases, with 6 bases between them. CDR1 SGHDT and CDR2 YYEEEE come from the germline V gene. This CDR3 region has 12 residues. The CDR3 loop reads CASSLQGNTIYF. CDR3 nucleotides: TGTGCCAGCAGCCTGCAGGGAAACACCATATATTTT.